A single sample is the source of the 8 T cell receptor beta chains below, sequenced in a study of T cells in Graves' hyperthyroidism and ophthalmopathy. Amplified regions were TCR beta CDR3 sequences from RNA transcripts. The HTBI primer set was used in a first-round RT-PCR of the TCR CDR3. MiXCR was run by TCRdb on the multiplex PCR reads, yielding one entry per CDR3 protein. The sample lists 350,000 to 400,000 distinct CDR3 sequences, approximately 19% seen once, with about 4% in the top ten. Specimen: blood. These receptors came from a woman aged 18-29 years with Graves' hyperthyroidism.

This clonotype was found a few times. This chain connects TRBV5-1 to TRBJ1-6, with 7 bases fitting TRBD1. The CDR3 is made up of 14 amino acids. The germline gives CDR1 SGHRS, CDR2 YFSETQ. Trimming removed 4 bases from V and 7 bases from J; junction bases left unmatched: 5. The CDR3 region has the DNA TGCGCCAGCAGCCCGGGACAGCTCAATTCACCCCTCCACTTT. Its protein is CASSPGQLNSPLHF.

J is TRBJ2-5 and V is TRBV5-1; possibly TRBD2 for D (6 bases). Looked up from germline, CDR1 is SGHRS and CDR2 is YFSETQ. The CDR3 is 15 amino acids. Between the trimmed V and J ends, which lost 2 bases and 5 bases, there was a span of 16 bases. The CDR3: CASSLCLGGNETQYF. The CDR3 nucleotides are TGCGCCAGCAGCTTATGTCTCGGGGGAAACGAGACCCAGTACTTC.

Many counts were recorded for this clonotype. The genes are TRBV7-2 and TRBJ1-1; tentatively, D is TRBD1 (6 bases). With 8 bases removed from V and 6 bases from J, the gap between germline ends came to 16 bases. From germline, CDR1 is SGHTA and CDR2 FQGNSA. The CDR3 contains 13 residues. The CDR3 is CASGSEGGSEAFF. CDR3 bases: TGTGCCAGCGGGTCAGAGGGGGGCTCTGAAGCTTTCTTT.

This clonotype was recorded at least ten times. The chain has TRBV2 and TRBJ2-5, with D unclear. There are 13 residues in the CDR3. V dropped 4 bases and J dropped 0 bases, with 6 bases sitting between them. Looked up from germline, CDR1 is SNHLY and CDR2 is FYNNEI. The CDR3: CASSVANQETQYF. CDR3 in DNA: TGTGCCAGCAGTGTAGCCAACCAAGAGACCCAGTACTTC.

This clonotype occurred many times. The chain combines TRBV4-1 with TRBJ1-2; D uncertain. In germline, CDR1 is MGHRA, CDR2 YSYEKL. V was shortened by 3 bases and J by 4 bases, with 12 bases between the two germline ends. This CDR3 has 14 residues. The CDR3 region has the DNA TGCGCCAGCAGCCAGGGAGAAGGCCTCTATGGCTACACCTTC. It codes for CASSQGEGLYGYTF.

This clonotype was counted at least ten times. The junction departs from germline at one end; a sequencing error may be responsible. The chain has TRBV12-3 or TRBV12-4 and TRBJ2-5; the D is unclear. This CDR3 spans 10 amino acids. The CDR3 sequence: CASGLGTQYF. The CDR3 DNA reads as TGTGCCAGCGGTTTAGGGACCCAGTACTTC.

The chain joins TRBV13 to TRBJ1-2; 8 nucleotides agree with TRBD1. V shed 5 bases and J 4 bases; nucleotides not matched to a gene: 6. CDR3 length equals 14 residues. Germline V gene lookup returns CDR1 PRHDT and CDR2 FYEKMQ (reference sequence). This CDR3 reads CASSPWTGSYGYTF. CDR3 bases: TGTGCCAGCAGCCCCTGGACAGGGAGCTATGGCTACACCTTC.

Ten or more counts support this clonotype. The V gene is TRBV20-1, the J gene TRBJ2-2; 12 nucleotides match TRBD2. The trim removed 3 bases at V and 8 bases at J, leaving 4 bases unmatched. Germline CDR1 and CDR2: DFQATT and SNEGSKA (reference sequence). CDR3 length: 14 residues. The CDR3 here is CSARTSGGRGELFF. For the CDR3, the DNA is TGCAGTGCTAGGACTAGCGGGGGCCGGGGGGAGCTGTTTTTT.